This T cell receptor (beta chain) emerged from a study of blood T cell repertoires in COVID-19. The wider study: Donors in the United States, Italy and Spain gave samples during acute or convalescent COVID-19. Sources were T cells, B-cell-depleted T cells, or PBMCs; the material itself was cDNA or gDNA.

The V and J ends lost 9 bases and 3 bases respectively, with 10 bases between them. Germline V gives CDR1 KGHDR, CDR2 SFDVKD. The CDR3 contains 12 residues. The study drew participants aged about 18 to 89 years from roughly 25 US areas. Symptom resolution, clearance, or two negative PCRs marked donors in Cohort 3 as recovered. Clones were sequenced by immunoSEQ multiplex PCR, and TCRdb holds only the in-frame ones, with some missing. This sample yields 500,000 or so clones, of which approximately 90% are seen a single time; roughly 0.7% belongs to the top ten. The V call is TRBV24-1, the J call TRBJ2-5, with a possible D match to TRBD2 (6 bases). The TCR was taken from a woman younger than 35 who had recovered from COVID-19. The source material was PBMCs or T cells enriched from blood (not recorded which). The CDR3 protein is CATATGEETQYF. The CDR3 DNA reads as TGTGCCACCGCGACGGGGGAAGAGACCCAGTACTTC.